A single sample is the source of the 31 T cell receptor beta chains below, sequenced in a study of shared clonotypes between healthy human individuals. Repertoires were generated with immunoSEQ multiplex PCR, while TCRdb's copy carries only in-frame clones and drops some. The sample shows roughly 320,000 clones, roughly 84% of them seen only once. Sequencing was carried out using memory CD8+ T cells sorted from blood. The subset was: CD45RO+ cells pooled with CCR7-negative TemRA cells. The receptors come from a young man in good health.

This chain links TRBV5-1 with TRBJ2-1; 9 bases agree with TRBD2. The V segment lost 4 bases and the J segment 1 base; nucleotides outside the gene matches: 9. CDR3 length: 17 residues. Germline CDR1 and CDR2: SGHRS and YFSETQ. CDR3 coding DNA: TGCGCCAGCAGCCCCCGGCTTAGCGGGAGTTCCTACAATGAGCAGTTCTTC. Amino acids: CASSPRLSGSSYNEQFF.

The chain has TRBV10-3 and TRBJ1-3; TRBD1 matches at 9 bases. Unmatched junction bases numbered 7, after V lost 7 bases and J lost 0 bases. CDR3 length: 16 residues. The V gene's germline CDR1 is ENHRY and CDR2 SYGVKD. CDR3 in amino acids: CAINTGTGSSGNTIYF. CDR3 sequence (DNA): TGTGCCATCAACACCGGGACAGGGAGCTCTGGAAACACCATATATTTT.

The chain carries TRBV9 and TRBJ2-1; the D is unclear. Trimming removed 0 bases at V and 0 bases at J, with 7 bases between. Germline assignment: CDR1 SGDLS and CDR2 YYNGEE. CDR3 size: 15 residues. DNA of the CDR3: TGTGCCAGCAGCGTAGCCTCTAGCTCCTACAATGAGCAGTTCTTC. Amino acids: CASSVASSSYNEQFF.

The CDR3 nucleotides read TGTGCCATCAGTGAGTCGCTAACTAGCGGGTCCGATACGCAGTATTTT. It is translated as CAISESLTSGSDTQYF. The chain employs TRBV10-3 and TRBJ2-3; 9 nucleotides line up with TRBD2. The J segment lost 6 bases and the V segment lost 0 bases, leaving 7 bases of the junction unmatched. This CDR3 spans 16 amino acids. Looked up from germline, CDR1 is ENHRY and CDR2 is SYGVKD.

This clone was picked up a small number of times. This chain links TRBV4-1 with TRBJ1-5; perhaps TRBD1 as D (5 bases). Germline assignment: CDR1 MGHRA and CDR2 YSYEKL. The V and J ends lost 3 bases and 3 bases respectively, with 12 bases between them. The CDR3 has 15 residues. CDR3 protein: CASSQRQGNNQPQHF. CDR3 DNA sequence: TGCGCCAGCAGCCAGAGGCAGGGCAACAATCAGCCCCAGCATTTT.

The V and J genes are TRBV28 and TRBJ2-1; D may be TRBD1 (5 bases). The CDR3 has 12 amino acids. V gave up 9 bases and J gave up 3 bases, with 9 bases separating them. Germline CDR1 MDHEN, CDR2 SYDVKM. The CDR3 nucleotides read TGTGCCAGTGGGGCAGACTACAATGAGCAGTTCTTC. This sequence encodes CASGADYNEQFF.

Only one count was recorded for this clone. The chain joins TRBV7-9 to TRBJ1-2; D ambiguous. The CDR3 runs to 11 residues. V was clipped by 2 bases and J by 8 bases, with 6 bases between them. Germline V gene sequence: CDR1 SEHNR, CDR2 FQNEAQ (reference sequence). The CDR3 bases are TGTGCCAGCAGCTTACTTCGGGGCTACACCTTC. Translated, it gives CASSLLRGYTF. The full variable domain, with the rest looked up from reference TRBV7-9 and TRBJ1-2, is DTGVSQNPRHKITKRGQNVTFRCDPISEHNRLYWYRQTLGQGPEFLTYFQNEAQLEKSRLLSDRFSAERPKGSFSTLEIQRTEQGDSAMYLCASSLLRGYTFGSGTRLTVV.

CDR3 DNA: TGTGCCTGGAGTGTAAAGCGCGGCGATGCAACTAATGAAAAACTGTTTTTT. It encodes CAWSVKRGDATNEKLFF. The chain has TRBV30 and TRBJ1-4; no firm D call. This CDR3 has 17 amino acids. Trimming took 0 bases from V and 0 from J, leaving 14 bases between them. From germline, CDR1 is GTSNPN and CDR2 SVGIG (reference sequence).

CDR3 protein: CASSIDWGMGETQYF. The CDR3 nucleotides read TGTGCCAGTAGTATAGATTGGGGTATGGGAGAGACCCAGTACTTC. V is TRBV19 and J is TRBJ2-5, with unresolved D. The germline V gene encodes CDR1 LNHDA and CDR2 SQIVND (reference sequence). This CDR3 is 15 amino acids long. The V end lost 0 bases, the J end lost 4 bases, and 12 bases lay between the germline ends.

The J gene is TRBJ2-7, the V gene TRBV27, with D possibly being TRBD2 (5 bases). CDR3 length: 14 residues. V was pared by 3 bases and J by 0 bases, with 9 bases between. CDR1 and CDR2 (germline): MNHEY, SMNVEV (reference sequence). The CDR3 region is CASSFRRISYEQYF. The CDR3 bases are TGTGCCAGCAGTTTTAGGAGGATCTCCTACGAGCAGTACTTC.

This chain links TRBV11-2 with TRBJ2-7; D remains unclear. V dropped 2 bases and J dropped 4 bases, with 9 bases sitting between them. The CDR3 loop spans 13 amino acids. The V gene's germline CDR1 is SGHAT and CDR2 FQNNGV. This CDR3 is CASSLNRIYEQYF. Written as DNA, the CDR3 is TGTGCCAGCAGCTTAAACCGGATTTACGAGCAGTACTTC.

This clone was picked up a small number of times. This CDR3 reads CASSQTGGFGANVLTF. Here the CDR3 DNA reads TGTGCCAGCAGTCAAACAGGGGGCTTCGGGGCCAACGTCCTGACTTTC. The V call is TRBV27, the J call TRBJ2-6, with 9 bases aligning to TRBD1. The CDR3 is made up of 16 amino acids. Per the germline V gene, CDR1 is MNHEY and CDR2 is SMNVEV (reference sequence). With V trimmed by 5 bases and J by 4 bases, 6 bases remained unmatched. Combining the CDR3 with reference TRBV27 and TRBJ2-6 gives the whole variable domain EAQVTQNPRYLITVTGKKLTVTCSQNMNHEYMSWYRQDPGLGLRQIYYSMNVEVTDKGDVPEGYKVSRKEKRNFPLILESPSPNQTSLYFCASSQTGGFGANVLTFGAGSRLTVL.

The chain couples TRBV15 to TRBJ2-2, with 9 nucleotides matching TRBD1. This CDR3 region has 15 residues. Germline assignment: CDR1 LNHNV and CDR2 YYDKDF (reference sequence). V trimming: 7 bases; J trimming: 2 bases; junction bases outside the gene matches: 5. DNA for the CDR3: TGTGCCACCACCGGGACAGGGATAAACACCGGGGAGCTGTTTTTT. Translation: CATTGTGINTGELFF.

CDR3 in amino acids: CASRQGNQPQHF. The CDR3 DNA reads as TGTGCCAGCAGACAGGGGAATCAGCCCCAGCATTTT. The V gene is TRBV6-5, the J gene TRBJ1-5, with 7 bases that match TRBD1. Germline values: CDR1 MNHEY, CDR2 SVGAGI. This CDR3 has 12 residues. J was trimmed by 4 bases and V by 6 bases; bases with no gene match: 0.

The gene calls are TRBV6-5 and TRBJ2-1; D is unclear. The CDR3 totals 12 residues. Per germline, CDR1 MNHEY and CDR2 SVGAGI. Trimming cost V 6 bases and J 6 bases, with 9 bases left between them. The CDR3 is CASRTTGNEQFF. In DNA form, the CDR3 reads TGTGCCAGCAGAACGACGGGCAATGAGCAGTTCTTC.

The chain is built from TRBV13 and TRBJ1-5; no firm D call. CDR3 length: 12 residues. Germline CDR1 PRHDT, CDR2 FYEKMQ (reference sequence). Trimming removed 4 bases from V and 5 bases from J, with 6 bases in between. The CDR3 loop reads CASSSEDQPQHF. The CDR3 bases are TGTGCCAGCAGCTCCGAGGATCAGCCCCAGCATTTT.

J is TRBJ2-7 and V is TRBV13; D might be TRBD1 (5 bases). In germline, CDR1 is PRHDT, CDR2 FYEKMQ (reference sequence). V lost 1 base and J lost 8, with 15 bases in between. The CDR3 spans 14 residues. CDR3 protein: CASSLEGQVQKQYF. The CDR3 nucleotides are TGTGCCAGCAGCTTAGAGGGGCAGGTTCAAAAGCAGTACTTC.

The V and J genes are TRBV7-9 and TRBJ2-1, with 7 bases that match TRBD1. The CDR3 totals 13 residues. The trim removed 11 bases at V and 9 bases at J, leaving 13 bases unmatched. Germline V lookup: CDR1 SEHNR, CDR2 FQNEAQ (reference sequence). This CDR3 reads CAGRQGELVEQFF. The CDR3, as DNA: TGTGCCGGAAGACAGGGAGAACTGGTTGAGCAGTTCTTC.

The rearrangement links TRBV25-1 to TRBJ1-1, with unresolved D. V gave up 5 bases and J gave up 1 base, with 11 bases separating them. This CDR3 contains 14 residues. Germline V gene data show CDR1 as MGHDK and CDR2 as SYGVNS. CDR3 amino acids: CASSSKTENTEAFF. The CDR3 region has the DNA TGTGCCAGCAGTTCGAAGACGGAGAACACTGAAGCTTTCTTT. Full variable domain (missing parts from reference TRBV25-1 and TRBJ1-1): EADIYQTPRYLVIGTGKKITLECSQTMGHDKMYWYQQDPGMELHLIHYSYGVNSTEKGDLSSESTVSRIRTEHFPLTLESARPSHTSQYLCASSSKTENTEAFFGQGTRLTVV.

The rearrangement links TRBV4-1 to TRBJ2-1, with D unclear. V lost 5 bases, J lost 5 bases, and 10 bases lay in between. Per germline, CDR1 MGHRA and CDR2 YSYEKL. CDR3 size: 13 residues. The DNA of the CDR3 is TGCGCCAGCAGCTTCCAAGGAAACAATGAGCAGTTCTTC. It yields the protein CASSFQGNNEQFF.

V is TRBV6-5 and J is TRBJ1-5, with D possibly matching TRBD1 (6 bases). The V gene's germline CDR1 is MNHEY and CDR2 SVGAGI. CDR3 length: 13 residues. Trimming stripped 5 bases from V and 4 bases from J, with 9 bases between. Here the CDR3 DNA reads TGTGCCAGCAGTCAAACAGGGAATCAGCCCCAGCATTTT. Protein: CASSQTGNQPQHF.

This clone showed up just once. The chain couples TRBV7-9 to TRBJ2-7; D is unresolved. Germline CDR1 reads SEHNR; CDR2 reads FQNEAQ (reference sequence). The V and J ends lost 2 bases and 3 bases respectively, with 8 bases between them. The CDR3 is 13 residues long. CDR3 DNA: TGTGCCAGCAGCTTATTCAGCTTCTACGAGCAGTACTTC. Amino acids: CASSLFSFYEQYF.

This rearrangement joins TRBV20-1 to TRBJ1-5; no clear D. Germline CDR1 is DFQATT and CDR2 is SNEGSKA (reference sequence). The CDR3 has 9 amino acids. The V and J ends lost 8 bases and 6 bases respectively, with 5 bases between them. The CDR3 loop reads CSKAQPQHF. For the CDR3, the DNA is TGCAGTAAAGCTCAGCCCCAGCATTTT.

The V gene is TRBV4-1, the J gene TRBJ2-1; no clear D gene. Trimming removed 1 base from V and 0 bases from J, with 10 bases in between. Germline-derived CDR1 and CDR2 are MGHRA and YSYEKL. The length of the CDR3 is 16 residues. The CDR3, as DNA: TGCGCCAGCAGCCAAGTGGCAGCGAGCTCCTACAATGAGCAGTTCTTC. Residues: CASSQVAASSYNEQFF.

CDR3 DNA sequence: TGTGCCAGCAGTTACTCCCACGGAAGGGGGGATTCACCCCTCCACTTT. This translates into CASSYSHGRGDSPLHF. J is TRBJ1-6 and V is TRBV6-5, with a tentative D call TRBD1 (6 bases). Germline CDR1 reads MNHEY; CDR2 reads SVGAGI. Trimming took 0 bases from V and 8 from J, leaving 14 bases between them. The CDR3 consists of 16 residues.

This rearrangement joins TRBV19 to TRBJ2-5; 7 nucleotides agree with TRBD2. The CDR3 covers 15 residues. Trimming took 6 bases from V and 2 from J; bases not matched to a gene: 9. Per the germline V gene, CDR1 is LNHDA and CDR2 is SQIVND (reference sequence). This CDR3 is CASSNLADMQETQYF. CDR3 coding DNA: TGTGCCAGTAGCAACCTAGCGGACATGCAAGAGACCCAGTACTTC. Complete variable domain (other parts from reference TRBV19 and TRBJ2-5): DGGITQSPKYLFRKEGQNVTLSCEQNLNHDAMYWYRQDPGQGLRLIYYSQIVNDFQKGDIAEGYSVSREKKESFPLTVTSAQKNPTAFYLCASSNLADMQETQYFGPGTRLLVL.

The gene calls are TRBV30 and TRBJ1-4; D is undetermined. The CDR3 covers 11 residues. Deletions cut 2 bases from V and 8 bases from J, with 6 bases between. Germline assignment: CDR1 GTSNPN and CDR2 SVGIG (reference sequence). CDR3 in DNA: TGTGCCTGGAGTTTTAACGAAAAACTGTTTTTT. Its protein product is CAWSFNEKLFF.

The chain recombines TRBV27 with TRBJ2-7, with 8 bases lining up with TRBD1. CDR1 is MNHEY and CDR2 is SMNVEV in the germline V gene (reference sequence). The CDR3 has 17 amino acids. Trimming took 2 bases from V and 6 from J; bases not matched to a gene: 15. The CDR3 DNA sequence: TGTGCCAGCAGTTTAGGATTACAGGGGGAGGTTTGGGGCGAGCAGTACTTC. Its translation is CASSLGLQGEVWGEQYF.

The V and J genes are TRBV27 and TRBJ1-1, with D uncertain. The CDR3 length is 14 residues. Germline CDR1 is MNHEY and CDR2 is SMNVEV (reference sequence). Trimming removed 2 bases at V and 1 base at J, with 8 bases between. CDR3 DNA sequence: TGTGCCAGCAGTTTAGGTGCGGAGAACACTGAAGCTTTCTTT. Translation gives CASSLGAENTEAFF.

The rearrangement joins TRBV5-1 to TRBJ2-7; no clear D gene. Germline CDR1 is SGHRS and CDR2 is YFSETQ. The CDR3 has 12 residues. Trimming removed 2 bases from V and 6 bases from J, with 9 bases in between. For the CDR3, the DNA is TGCGCCAGCAGCTTTGAACGGTCCGAGCAGTACTTC. It codes for CASSFERSEQYF.

The V and J genes are TRBV7-9 and TRBJ2-2; 12 positions match TRBD2. Looked up from germline, CDR1 is SEHNR and CDR2 is FQNEAQ (reference sequence). With 4 bases clipped from V and 1 base from J, the junction kept 7 bases outside the gene matches. This CDR3 region has 18 residues. The DNA for the CDR3 is TGTGCCAGCAGCTCCCCGGGACTAGCGGGCTTGAACACCGGGGAGCTGTTTTTT. Encoded protein: CASSSPGLAGLNTGELFF.